Sequencing of this T cell receptor (beta chain) was carried out in a study of blood T cell repertoires in COVID-19. CDR1 SEHNR and CDR2 FQNEAQ come from the germline V gene (reference sequence). This CDR3 spans 16 amino acids. The V end was cut by 0 bases, the J end by 4 bases, with 15 bases between. Authors' methods: Estimation of nucleated cell counts relied on the amplification of reference gene primers. Generated by immunoSEQ multiplex PCR, the TCRdb table keeps only in-frame clones and is missing some. The V and J calls and clone size are taken from that table; D and trimming were inferred from the DNA. The table includes 150,000 or so clones, about three quarters detected once.

The chain joins TRBV7-9 to TRBJ1-2; a possible D gene is TRBD1 (5 bases). The source material was peripheral blood. The clonotype originates from a woman of 80 years or more with active or convalescent COVID-19. CDR3 in amino acids: CASSLAGPGEGYGYTF. The CDR3 coding sequence is TGTGCCAGCAGCTTAGCGGGGCCGGGGGAAGGCTATGGCTACACCTTC.